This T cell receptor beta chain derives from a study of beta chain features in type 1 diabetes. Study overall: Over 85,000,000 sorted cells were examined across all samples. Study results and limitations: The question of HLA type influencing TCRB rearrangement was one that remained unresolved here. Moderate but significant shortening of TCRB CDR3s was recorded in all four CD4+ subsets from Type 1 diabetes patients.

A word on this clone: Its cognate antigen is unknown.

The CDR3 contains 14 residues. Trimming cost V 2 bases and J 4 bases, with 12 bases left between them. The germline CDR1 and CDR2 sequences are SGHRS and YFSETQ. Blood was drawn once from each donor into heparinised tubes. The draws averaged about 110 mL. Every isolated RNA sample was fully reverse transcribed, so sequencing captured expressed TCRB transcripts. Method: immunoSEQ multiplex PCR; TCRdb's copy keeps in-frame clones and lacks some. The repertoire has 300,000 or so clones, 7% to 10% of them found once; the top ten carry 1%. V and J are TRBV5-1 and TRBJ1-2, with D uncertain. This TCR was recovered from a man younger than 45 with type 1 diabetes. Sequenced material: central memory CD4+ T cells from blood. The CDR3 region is CASSFEGAGYGYTF. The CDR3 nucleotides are TGCGCCAGCAGCTTTGAGGGTGCAGGCTATGGCTACACCTTC.